The clone carrying this TCR beta chain was counted a few times. Expressed TCRB transcripts got sequenced, as all isolated RNA was reverse transcribed. Sequencing used immunoSEQ multiplex PCR; TCRdb keeps in-frame clones, though not all of them. The sample lists roughly 140,000 clones, around 8.5% occurring once. The sample comes from a study of beta chain features in type 1 diabetes. Sorting of CD4+ naive, central memory, regulatory and stem cell-like memory cells was performed via CD45RO/CCR7/CD25/CD127/CD95/CD27. The CDR3 is 13 amino acids. Germline CDR1 reads SGHNT; CDR2 reads YYREEE (reference sequence). J lost 6 bases, V lost 4 bases, and 3 bases had no gene match.

This clonotype was obtained from a man younger than 35 in good health. The chain carries TRBV5-4 and TRBJ2-1; 8 nucleotides agree with TRBD1. The sample consisted of central memory CD4+ T cells from blood. The CDR3 DNA is TGTGCCAGCAGCATGGGACAGGCCAATGAGCAGTTCTTC. Its protein is CASSMGQANEQFF.